This T cell receptor beta chain was sequenced during a study of technical replicates of blood from a few donors. Measured with immunoSEQ multiplex PCR; TCRdb has only the in-frame clones, and not every one. Among 98,000 or so clones, about 95% were seen once, and the ten largest hold around 0.21%. The sample consisted of T cells isolated from PBMCs. The sequence was obtained from a human donor in good health.

The CDR3 region has the DNA TGTGCCAGCAGTATAGGGGGGGGGCCCCAGCATTTT. It specifies CASSIGGGPQHF. This chain joins TRBV11-3 and TRBJ1-5; maybe TRBD1 (6 bases). CDR1 is SGHNT and CDR2 is YENEEA in the germline V gene. This CDR3 has 12 amino acids. V was trimmed by 6 bases and J by 9 bases, leaving 12 bases between them. Drawing the rest from reference TRBV11-3 and TRBJ1-5, the complete variable domain is EAGVVQSPRYKIIEKKQPVAFWCNPISGHNTLYWYLQNLGQGPELLIRYENEEAVDDSQLPKDRFSAERLKGVDSTLKIQPAELGDSAVYLCASSIGGGPQHFGDGTRLSIL.